The entry below gives a single T cell receptor beta chain sequence along with its context. This clone was seen a single time. Its antigen target is currently unknown. No base quality values were provided; no much bigger clone lies one nucleotide off. The data are from a study of T cell responses to AZD1222 COVID-19 vaccine (dated by TCRdb to the early 2020s). For context, the study as a whole: AZD1222 recipients whose second dose came at about 4 weeks and those whose second dose came at about 12 weeks were combined into one group, since spike-specific TCR depth and breadth did not differ between the two schedules. A total of around 240 trial participants underwent TCR sequencing, of whom some 210 received two doses of AZD1222 and about 25 received two doses of the MenACWY control vaccine. Trial participants were enrolled by age into subgroups of 18-55, 56-69 and 70-plus years, and 148, 28 and 57 TCR-sequenced participants, respectively, were included in these subgroups. The paper's findings and limits, for the study overall: Reportedly, close to half of the unique spike-specific TCRs recognized epitopes lying outside the regions that are mutated in the B.1.351 and B.1.1.7 variants. CD4 TCRs associated with the vaccine covered the entire spike protein, and the dominant responses were in regions 160-218 and 743-854. Conclusions about previously exposed vaccinees are limited because only five or six AZD1222 recipients were SARS-CoV-2 seropositive at baseline. Participants were mostly white British and included more females than males, and it was suggested by the authors that clonal diversity may have been underestimated. After two AZD1222 doses, both the breadth and the depth of spike-specific TCRs were significantly higher than at day 0 and than in MenACWY recipients. Because no day 14 peak-response samples were available, repertoires were characterized only after the peak T cell response. In the small 56-69-year group, the increase in depth fell short of significance, most likely because of low power.

Relative to germline, V is 7 bases shorter and J is 6 bases shorter, with 11 bases between their ends. The CDR3 sequence holds 13 residues, the cysteine and phenylalanine included. Only the CDR3 region is kept as DNA, spanning 39 bases read in frame from base 1. Based on the germline V gene, the CDR1 and CDR2 sequences are KGHDR and SFDVKD. The CDR3 regions of human TCRbeta chains were analyzed by immunosequencing. In the authors' own workflow: TCRs in the repertoires were matched against a reference library of SARS-CoV-2-specific TCRs that had been generated with the MIRA antigen-specificity platform. Breadth was defined as the fraction of unique TCRs that were SARS-CoV-2-associated, and depth was defined as the fraction of total T cells that were SARS-CoV-2-associated. Each spike-specific TCR was assigned to its reactive spike region and to a CD4 or CD8 class using the MIRA data. Log10-transformed breadth and depth values were compared by one-way ANOVA with Sidak's multiple comparisons tests. Entries here come from immuneACCESS through TCRdb and include only in-frame sequences with V and J called. Some clones fail to appear in such tables; in the studies checked, an unresolved V gene covers under half of the shortfall, and the cause of the remainder is unknown. V, J and clone size are taken as reported in that table, and D and trimming were inferred from the DNA itself. This sample lists about 170,000 clones; over 85% were detected once. The ten largest clones capture about 1.6% of the sample.

The time point label here, explained by the study, means: baseline before first vaccination. Vaccinee samples came from UK trials COV001 and COV002, including a single-blind randomized controlled phase 2/3 trial of AZD1222 (ChAdOx1 nCoV-19) in healthy adults. For TCRbeta chain sequencing, PBMC samples were collected from trial participants at day 0 and at day 28 after the second dose. The sequence is built from TRBV24-1 and TRBJ2-2; the best D guess is TRBD1, with 5 bases matching. This receptor was obtained from an adult in good health. This material consisted of peripheral blood, taken on day 0 of AZD1222 vaccination. The DNA sequence follows: TGTGCCACCAGGGAAGGGGCGGCCGGGGAGCTGTTTTTT. This is translated as CATREGAAGELFF.